These T cell receptor beta chains were read from a single sample in a study of Graves' ophthalmopathy and Graves' hyperthyroidism. TCRdb passed the multiplex PCR reads through MiXCR, listing each CDR3 protein once. The sample contains roughly 420,000 distinct CDR3 sequences, more than 20% of which appear only once. The sequencing sample was made of peripheral blood. These TCRs come from a woman under 30 with stable Graves' hyperthyroidism. Both conserved end residues are part of each CDR3. The D gene is left open where the match is weak. Where a row states a size, it is once, few, many or the class of an expanded clone; other rows omit it.

V: TRBV29-1
size: many
D: TRBD1
J: TRBJ2-5
length: 13
CDR3: CSVSTGGGETQYF
DNA: TGCAGCGTTTCGACAGGGGGCGGAGAGACCCAGTACTTC

V: TRBV6-5
size: .
D: .
J: TRBJ1-2
length: 15
CDR3: CASSFSQEPLYGYTF
DNA: TGTGCCAGCAGTTTCTCACAGGAGCCCCTCTATGGCTACACCTTC

V: TRBV25-1
size: many
D: .
J: TRBJ2-5
length: 13
CDR3: CASSRVSQETQYF
DNA: TGTGCCAGCAGTCGGGTATCCCAAGAGACCCAGTACTTC

V: TRBV7-7
size: few
D: TRBD1
J: TRBJ2-2
length: 17
CDR3: CASSRDRGLANTGELFF
DNA: TGTGCTAGCAGCCGGGACAGGGGGCTCGCGAACACCGGGGAGCTGTTTTTT

V: TRBV5-1
size: many
D: TRBD1
J: TRBJ2-7
length: 15
CDR3: CASSLSSQGAGEQYF
DNA: TGCGCCAGCAGCTTGTCCTCCCAGGGGGCGGGAGAGCAGTACTTC

V: TRBV6-1
size: many
D: .
J: TRBJ1-3
length: 15
CDR3: CASSEAYSFPTAIYF
DNA: TGTGCCAGCAGTGAAGCGTATTCCTTCCCCACGGCCATATATTTT

V: TRBV28
size: many
D: .
J: TRBJ1-1
length: 11
CDR3: CATSEGGEAFF
DNA: TGTGCCACCTCGGAGGGGGGTGAAGCTTTCTTT

V: TRBV7-9
size: many
D: TRBD1
J: TRBJ1-6
length: 16
CDR3: CASSLGDRAFNSPLHF
DNA: TGTGCCAGCAGCTTGGGGGACAGGGCCTTTAATTCACCCCTCCACTTT

V: TRBV5-1
size: many
D: TRBD1
J: TRBJ2-3
length: 15
CDR3: CASSGRTGSTDTQYF
DNA: TGCGCCAGCAGCGGGAGGACAGGGTCCACAGATACGCAGTATTTT

V: TRBV20-1
size: many
D: TRBD2
J: TRBJ2-7
length: 14
CDR3: CSARAGTRTYEQYF
DNA: TGCAGTGCTAGAGCCGGGACTAGGACCTACGAGCAGTACTTC

V: TRBV12-3/TRBV12-4
size: few
D: .
J: TRBJ2-4
length: 14
CDR3: CASSVSGRVNIKYF
DNA: TGTGCCAGCAGTGTAAGCGGGCGGGTAAACATTAAGTACTTC

V: TRBV28
size: .
D: .
J: TRBJ1-6
length: 12
CDR3: CASSVGGTSLHF
DNA: TGTGCCAGCAGTGTTGGAGGAACCTCCCTCCACTTT

V: TRBV19
size: many
D: TRBD2
J: TRBJ2-7
length: 14
CDR3: CASSMSGSSYEQYF
DNA: TGTGCCAGTAGTATGAGCGGGAGCTCCTACGAGCAGTACTTC

V: TRBV5-5
size: many
D: TRBD2
J: TRBJ2-7
length: 14
CDR3: CASTSGTSRHEQYF
DNA: TGTGCCAGCACGTCCGGGACTAGCCGCCACGAGCAGTACTTC

V: TRBV24-1
size: many
D: TRBD1
J: TRBJ2-5
length: 21
CDR3: CATSDLTQRPQDRGVEETQYF
DNA: TGTGCCACCAGTGATTTGACCCAACGACCTCAGGACAGGGGGGTCGAAGAGACCCAGTACTTC

V: TRBV12-3/TRBV12-4
size: many
D: TRBD1
J: TRBJ2-7
length: 14
CDR3: CASSSWDRSYEQYF
DNA: TGTGCCAGCAGTTCGTGGGACAGGTCCTACGAGCAGTACTTC

V: TRBV15
size: many
D: .
J: TRBJ2-2
length: 15
CDR3: CATSPDYRGTGELFF
DNA: TGTGCCACCAGCCCGGACTACAGGGGAACCGGGGAGCTGTTTTTT

V: TRBV6-1
size: .
D: TRBD1
J: TRBJ1-1
length: 15
CDR3: CASSVYRGLNTEAFF
DNA: TGTGCCAGCAGTGTGTACAGGGGCCTGAACACTGAAGCTTTCTTT

V: TRBV20-1
size: many
D: .
J: TRBJ1-1
length: 11
CDR3: CSARKGSEAFF
DNA: TGCAGTGCTAGGAAGGGCAGTGAAGCTTTCTTT

V: TRBV24-1
size: few
D: TRBD2
J: TRBJ2-2
length: 16
CDR3: CATSDLFGGSTGELFF
DNA: TGTGCCACCAGTGATTTATTCGGGGGGAGCACCGGGGAGCTGTTTTTT

V: TRBV7-2
size: few
D: .
J: TRBJ2-5
length: 13
CDR3: CASSQWDRETQYF
DNA: TGTGCCAGCAGCCAATGGGACCGAGAGACCCAGTACTTC

V: TRBV7-3
size: many
D: .
J: TRBJ2-2
length: 12
CDR3: CASRQNTGELFF
DNA: TGTGCCAGCAGGCAGAACACCGGGGAGCTGTTTTTT

V: TRBV7-2
size: many
D: .
J: TRBJ1-6
length: 14
CDR3: CASRGGEVHSPLHF
DNA: TGTGCCAGCAGGGGGGGCGAAGTCCATTCACCCCTCCACTTT

V: TRBV11-2
size: few
D: .
J: TRBJ2-6
length: 18
CDR3: CASSLVVSGSSGANVLTF
DNA: TGTGCCAGCAGCTTAGTAGTCTCAGGGAGCTCTGGGGCCAACGTCCTGACTTTC

V: TRBV6-2/TRBV6-3
size: many
D: .
J: TRBJ2-5
length: 16
CDR3: CASSRDLQAIQETQYF
DNA: TGTGCCAGCAGTCGAGATTTACAGGCGATCCAAGAGACCCAGTACTTC

V: TRBV12-3/TRBV12-4
size: many
D: TRBD1
J: TRBJ2-5
length: 13
CDR3: CASGQGIQETQYF
DNA: TGTGCCAGCGGACAGGGGATTCAAGAGACCCAGTACTTC

V: TRBV7-3
size: few
D: .
J: TRBJ2-2
length: 12
CDR3: CASSINTGELCF
DNA: TGTGCCAGCAGCATCAACACCGGGGAGCTGTGTTTT

V: TRBV7-2
size: .
D: .
J: TRBJ1-1
length: 12
CDR3: CASSSPRGAAFF
DNA: TGTGCCAGCAGTAGTCCACGGGGGGCAGCTTTCTTT

V: TRBV6-5
size: many
D: .
J: TRBJ1-2
length: 13
CDR3: CASSWGPSNGYTF
DNA: TGTGCCAGCAGCTGGGGGCCCAGCAATGGCTACACCTTC

V: TRBV7-3
size: many
D: TRBD1
J: TRBJ1-2
length: 13
CDR3: CASRGQGDYGYTF
DNA: TGTGCCAGCAGGGGACAGGGGGACTATGGCTACACCTTC

V: TRBV20-1
size: few
D: TRBD1
J: TRBJ1-1
length: 14
CDR3: CSAPRTGLHTEAFF
DNA: TGCAGTGCTCCAAGGACAGGGCTGCACACTGAAGCTTTCTTT

V: TRBV29-1
size: .
D: TRBD1
J: TRBJ1-2
length: 13
CDR3: CSVDKQGAYGYTF
DNA: TGCAGCGTTGATAAACAGGGGGCCTATGGCTACACCTTC

V: TRBV13
size: many
D: TRBD1
J: TRBJ1-2
length: 13
CDR3: CASSRGQGAGYTF
DNA: TGTGCCAGCAGCCGCGGACAGGGGGCTGGCTACACCTTC

V: TRBV12-3/TRBV12-4
size: many
D: .
J: TRBJ1-6
length: 15
CDR3: CASSLSSRANSPLHF
DNA: TGTGCCAGCAGTTTATCCTCAAGGGCTAATTCACCCCTCCACTTT

V: TRBV5-1
size: many
D: .
J: TRBJ1-3
length: 14
CDR3: CASRQFLSGNTIYF
DNA: TGCGCCAGCAGACAATTCCTCTCTGGAAACACCATATATTTT

V: TRBV2
size: many
D: TRBD1
J: TRBJ1-5
length: 15
CDR3: CASRGQGLDNQPQHF
DNA: TGTGCCAGCAGAGGACAGGGTCTAGACAATCAGCCCCAGCATTTT

V: TRBV28
size: .
D: TRBD1
J: TRBJ1-2
length: 15
CDR3: CASSRQGASGYGYTF
DNA: TGTGCCAGCAGCCGACAGGGGGCAAGTGGTTATGGCTACACCTTC

V: TRBV7-6
size: once
D: TRBD1
J: TRBJ2-7
length: 17
CDR3: CASSLAIRDSGALEQYF
DNA: TGTGCCAGCAGCTTAGCGATCCGGGACAGTGGGGCCCTCGAGCAGTACTTC

V: TRBV25-1
size: many
D: .
J: TRBJ2-5
length: 14
CDR3: CASSTRTSQETQYF
DNA: TGTGCCAGCAGTACCCGGACAAGCCAAGAGACCCAGTACTTC

V: TRBV11-2
size: many
D: TRBD1
J: TRBJ2-7
length: 15
CDR3: CASRRAGQGSYEQYF
DNA: TGTGCCAGCAGGCGAGCGGGACAGGGCTCCTACGAGCAGTACTTC

V: TRBV19
size: many
D: .
J: TRBJ2-2
length: 15
CDR3: CASSITAQNTGELFF
DNA: TGTGCCAGTAGTATTACCGCTCAAAACACCGGGGAGCTGTTTTTT

V: TRBV12-3/TRBV12-4
size: many
D: .
J: TRBJ1-1
length: 15
CDR3: CASSLGRVEDSEAFF
DNA: TGTGCCAGCAGTTTAGGTCGGGTGGAGGACTCTGAAGCTTTCTTT

V: TRBV28
size: many
D: TRBD2
J: TRBJ2-7
length: 15
CDR3: CASSKPTSASYEQYF
DNA: TGTGCCAGCAGTAAACCAACTAGCGCTAGCTACGAGCAGTACTTC

V: TRBV7-8
size: many
D: .
J: TRBJ2-5
length: 12
CDR3: CASSSSSGTQYF
DNA: TGTGCCAGCAGCTCTTCATCGGGGACCCAGTACTTC

V: TRBV20-1
size: .
D: .
J: TRBJ2-2
length: 15
CDR3: CSARELEGHTGELFF
DNA: TGCAGTGCTAGAGAACTAGAGGGGCACACCGGGGAGCTGTTTTTT

V: TRBV5-1
size: few
D: TRBD1
J: TRBJ2-5
length: 13
CDR3: CASSLTGEETQYF
DNA: TGCGCCAGCAGCTTGACAGGGGAAGAGACCCAGTACTTC

V: TRBV2
size: .
D: TRBD2
J: TRBJ2-7
length: 16
CDR3: CASSEIGLAGPYEQYF
DNA: TGTGCCAGCAGTGAAATAGGGCTAGCGGGGCCCTACGAGCAGTACTTC

V: TRBV18
size: .
D: TRBD1
J: TRBJ1-5
length: 14
CDR3: CASSPQGASQPQHF
DNA: TGTGCCAGCTCTCCACAGGGGGCTAGTCAGCCCCAGCATTTT

V: TRBV20-1
size: .
D: .
J: TRBJ2-7
length: 14
CDR3: CSARDQKGSYEQYF
DNA: TGCAGTGCTAGAGATCAGAAAGGGTCCTACGAGCAGTACTTC

V: TRBV10-2
size: .
D: .
J: TRBJ1-5
length: 14
CDR3: CASSTADSNQPQHF
DNA: TGCGCCAGCAGTACGGCAGATAGCAATCAGCCCCAGCATTTT

V: TRBV15
size: many
D: .
J: TRBJ1-5
length: 13
CDR3: CATSRDRGQPQHF
DNA: TGTGCCACCAGCAGAGATCGGGGTCAGCCCCAGCATTTT